This T cell receptor (beta chain) is drawn from a study of post-analysis software for immune sequencing data (dated by TCRdb to between 2014 and 2016). Regarding the research as a whole: Relapsing-remitting, secondary progressive and progressive-relapsing multiple sclerosis were recorded as disease courses, and subtype annotation was lacking for some patients. The multiple sclerosis patient repertoires were compared with about a dozen previously published healthy control repertoires from donors aged roughly 6 to 25 years. A subset of samples was prepared in parallel using single-end sample barcoding, then pooled and co-amplified after Illumina adapter ligation.

TCR beta repertoires were profiled from peripheral blood of 13 young patients with multiple sclerosis to demonstrate the VDJtools post-analysis software. The patients with multiple sclerosis were children and adolescents between about 6 and 17 years of age. The CDR3 sequence holds 13 residues, the cysteine and phenylalanine included. Only the CDR3 part of the read is kept: 39 bases, read in frame from the first base. Trimming removed 2 bases from V and 8 bases from J, leaving 10 bases between the germline ends. The germline V gene encodes CDR1 SGHTA and CDR2 FQGNSA. Results and caveats for the whole study, not just this receptor: When samples were clustered directly using the F measure, samples prepared in the same batch co-clustered strongly, which prompted a batch-effect correction. Significantly lower normalized Chao1 diversity was found in multiple sclerosis patients than in controls, suggesting substantial peripheral T-cell clonal expansion. About 5 TRBV segments, including TRBV5-6, TRBV5-1 and TRBV20-1, were significantly more frequent in patients than controls. The control group was slightly older than the multiple sclerosis patient group.

Worth noting for this clonotype: Its antigen remains unidentified. Base qualities are not recorded, but no much larger clone differs from it by a single base.

Preparation of the library involved PCR. The sequencing machine was an Illumina HiSeq 2500. Unique molecular identifiers were incorporated into TCR beta cDNA libraries to reduce PCR and sequencing biases. Every 1 to 10 million input T cells yielded 500,000 or so cDNA molecules, meaning each molecule approximated one T cell. The same protocol used for the earlier healthy control dataset was applied to prepare and sequence the patient libraries. Samples belonging to the same batch were prepared together, multiplexed and sequenced on a shared HiSeq lane. In the original analysis: Raw barcoded reads were processed with MIGEC, and single-read molecular identifier groups were discarded before consensus assembly and CDR3 extraction. Clonotype tables were post-analysed with VDJtools, normalizing diversity by down-sampling all datasets to the smallest sample size. In repertoire overlap clustering, CDR3 amino acid sequences, but not nucleotide sequences, were matched to correct batch-related cross-sample contamination. TCRdb itself trimmed the public reads at Q25 with fastp, ran MiXCR and retained productive beta chains. Rows with a matching CDR3 protein are joined into one entry that keeps the most common DNA and genes. The V and J calls were not made by the authors but by TCRdb's processing. The sample table holds hundreds of thousands of distinct CDR3 sequences, of which 36% were seen once. Of the sample, under 5% is held by the ten largest clones.

Sequences were obtained from blood. The clonotype was recovered from a girl between 5 and 17 years old with multiple sclerosis. The sequence links TRBV7-2 to TRBJ2-1, with no D gene named confidently. The CDR3 here reads CASSLTVVHEQFF. The DNA sequence follows: TGTGCCAGCAGCTTAACGGTAGTCCATGAGCAGTTCTTC.